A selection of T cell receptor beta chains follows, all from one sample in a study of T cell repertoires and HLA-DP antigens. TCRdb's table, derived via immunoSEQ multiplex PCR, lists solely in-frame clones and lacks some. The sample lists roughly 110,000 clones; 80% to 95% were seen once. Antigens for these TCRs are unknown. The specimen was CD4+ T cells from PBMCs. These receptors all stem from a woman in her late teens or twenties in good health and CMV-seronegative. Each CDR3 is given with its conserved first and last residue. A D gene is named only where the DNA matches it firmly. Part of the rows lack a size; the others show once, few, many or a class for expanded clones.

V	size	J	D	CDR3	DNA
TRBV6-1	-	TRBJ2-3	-	CASSPRTGTDTQYF	TGTGCCAGCAGTCCTCGCACGGGCACAGATACGCAGTATTTT
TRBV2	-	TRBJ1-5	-	CASSHSDSNQPQHF	TGTGCCAGCAGTCACAGCGATAGCAATCAGCCCCAGCATTTT
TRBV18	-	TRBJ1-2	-	CASSPRTVFYGYTF	TGTGCCAGCTCACCACGGACGGTCTTCTATGGCTACACCTTC
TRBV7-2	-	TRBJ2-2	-	CASSFSGYTGELFF	TGTGCCAGCAGCTTTTCGGGTTACACCGGGGAGCTGTTTTTT
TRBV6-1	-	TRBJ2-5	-	CASSPRGETQYF	TGTGCCAGCAGCCCAAGGGGAGAGACCCAGTACTTC
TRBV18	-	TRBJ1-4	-	CASSPQSSNEKLFF	TGTGCCAGCTCGCCTCAGAGCTCAAATGAAAAACTGTTTTTT
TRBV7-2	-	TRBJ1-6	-	CASSVRQAINSPLHF	TGTGCCAGCAGCGTCAGACAGGCGATTAATTCACCCCTCCACTTT
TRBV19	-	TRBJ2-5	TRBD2	CASSRSSGGALRETQYF	TGTGCCAGTAGCCGATCTAGCGGGGGGGCGTTAAGAGAGACCCAGTACTTC
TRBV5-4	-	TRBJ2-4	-	CASSQQTIGNIQYF	TGTGCCAGCAGCCAGCAGACGATCGGAAACATTCAGTACTTC
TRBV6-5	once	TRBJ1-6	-	CASSQQGYSPLHF	TGTGCCAGCAGCCAACAGGGTTACTCACCCCTCCACTTT
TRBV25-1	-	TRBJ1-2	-	CASSESGRGSYGYTF	TGTGCCAGCAGTGAATCGGGCAGGGGTTCCTATGGCTACACCTTC
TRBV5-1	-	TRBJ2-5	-	CASRVPRTDQETQYF	TGCGCCAGCAGGGTCCCACGGACAGACCAAGAGACCCAGTACTTC
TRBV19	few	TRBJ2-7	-	CASSLPTVRDEQYF	TGTGCCAGTAGCCTCCCCACGGTTAGGGACGAGCAGTACTTC
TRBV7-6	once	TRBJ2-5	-	CAAGTEETQYF	TGTGCCGCCGGGACGGAAGAGACCCAGTACTTC
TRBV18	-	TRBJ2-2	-	CASSPAGTNTGELFF	TGTGCCAGCTCCCCTGCTGGGACGAACACCGGGGAGCTGTTTTTT
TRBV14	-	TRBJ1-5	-	CASSQDLYQPQHF	TGTGCCAGCAGCCAAGATCTTTATCAGCCCCAGCATTTT
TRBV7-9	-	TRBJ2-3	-	CASSFAGPTDTQYF	TGTGCCAGCAGCTTCGCCGGACCGACAGATACGCAGTATTTT
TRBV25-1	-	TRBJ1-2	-	CASSDQTGMLAGYTF	TGTGCCAGCAGTGACCAAACAGGGATGCTTGCTGGCTACACCTTC
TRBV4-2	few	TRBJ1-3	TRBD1	CASSQEPLGQGRSNTIYF	TGTGCCAGCAGCCAAGAGCCCCTGGGACAGGGGAGGAGCAACACCATATATTTT
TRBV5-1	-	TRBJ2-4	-	CASSQGGDIQYF	TGCGCCAGCAGCCAAGGGGGGGACATTCAGTACTTC
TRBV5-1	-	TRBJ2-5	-	CASSLRADKETQYF	TGCGCCAGCAGCTTGAGGGCCGACAAGGAGACCCAGTACTTC
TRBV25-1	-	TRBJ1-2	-	CASSEGGRNYGYTF	TGTGCCAGCAGTGAGGGGGGCAGGAACTATGGCTACACCTTC